This T cell receptor (beta chain) derives from a study of identical twins (dated by TCRdb to the mid-2010s). About the study as a whole: The study deep-sequenced TCR alpha and beta repertoires from monozygotic twins, unrelated adults of various ages and cord blood to test whether fetal clonotypes persist. To rule out contamination, the twin experiments were replicated at different times with different library preparation protocols.

The library was built by means of 5' RACE. Sequencing used an Illumina HiSeq 2000. A universal primer binding site was introduced by template switching, and a unique molecular identifier was present in the final cDNA, enabling accurate counting of TCR cDNA molecules. First-strand cDNA for TCR alpha and beta chains was synthesized from specific primers in the conserved constant-segment region. To control for contamination, every cDNA library was double barcoded, receiving both a SMART-Mk sample barcode and Illumina barcodes. TruSeq adapter sequences and Illumina sample barcodes were added in two successive PCR steps. Sequencing of the TCR alpha and beta cDNA libraries was done on the Illumina HiSeq platform using custom primers. In the authors' own workflow: MiGEC was used to process raw reads and extract unique molecular identifiers, and MiXCR was used to find CDR3 positions. Recombination models were inferred per individual with the repgenHMM and IGoR tools using an EM algorithm. The tcR package in R was used for shared clonotype analysis, with sharing normalized by the product of cloneset sizes. To study raw recombination free of thymic and clonal selection effects, out-of-frame nonproductive sequences were analyzed. TCRdb reanalyzed the raw reads on its own, using fastp at Q25 for trimming and MiXCR for clone calling, and kept in-frame beta chains. Every CDR3 protein is listed once, alongside the most common genes and DNA of its rows. The V and J calls and clone size are TCRdb's, not the authors'. The sample table lists a few hundred thousand distinct CDR3 sequences, 9% to 15% of them with a count of one. Of the sample, around 7.8% is held by the ten largest clones.

Only healthy Caucasian donors were included. The twin cohort consisted of three pairs of female monozygotic twins, all aged roughly 18 to 30 years. Positive isolation kits from Invitrogen were used to isolate the CD4+ and CD8+ T cell populations. Results the study describes overall, beyond this receptor: Invariant T cells such as MAIT and iNKT could partly confound zero-insertion analyses, though diverse VJ usage argued against this for most clonotypes. Because the same donors could not be followed over many years, conclusions were based on cross-sectional statistical analysis. Excess twin sharing in beta out-of-frame sequences was weaker because fewer shared sequences lowered the signal-to-noise ratio. Compared with coincidental sharing between unrelated individuals, out-of-frame TCR alpha sequences shared between twins showed an excess of sequences with low generation probability. Recombination models systematically underestimated out-of-frame TCR alpha sharing in monozygotic twins but agreed with sharing between unrelated individuals. Abundant cord blood beta clonotypes carried fewer insertions; young adult naive repertoires showed a weaker similar trend, while memory repertoires showed none.

Notes on this clonotype: Its antigen target is currently unknown. Base quality data are lacking; no much larger clone is found one base away.

This sample was shared with a second study, whose subject was yellow fever vaccine responses in identical twins. The other study reports the following: The authors reported that the T cell response to vaccination in identical twins appeared partly convergent and partly personalized. Focusing on identical twins, the study followed the T cell clones that responded to the vaccine, and did so with precision.

Sequencing was done on a sample of CD8+ T cells sorted from blood. This receptor was taken from a woman younger than 35 in good health.

The nucleotide sequence is given as TGTGCCAGCAGCTCCACTAGCGGGAGATTTCGGTACGAGCAGTACTTC. It encodes CASSSTSGRFRYEQYF. The chain couples TRBV11-3 to TRBJ2-7, with 11 middle bases fitting TRBD2. Relative to germline, V is missing 4 bases and J is missing 4 bases, with 9 bases of the junction outside any gene match. Per the germline V gene, SGHNT is the CDR1 and YENEEA is the CDR2. From the cysteine up to the phenylalanine, the CDR3 has a length of 16 residues. Solely the CDR3 DNA is kept, with 48 bases framed from the first base.